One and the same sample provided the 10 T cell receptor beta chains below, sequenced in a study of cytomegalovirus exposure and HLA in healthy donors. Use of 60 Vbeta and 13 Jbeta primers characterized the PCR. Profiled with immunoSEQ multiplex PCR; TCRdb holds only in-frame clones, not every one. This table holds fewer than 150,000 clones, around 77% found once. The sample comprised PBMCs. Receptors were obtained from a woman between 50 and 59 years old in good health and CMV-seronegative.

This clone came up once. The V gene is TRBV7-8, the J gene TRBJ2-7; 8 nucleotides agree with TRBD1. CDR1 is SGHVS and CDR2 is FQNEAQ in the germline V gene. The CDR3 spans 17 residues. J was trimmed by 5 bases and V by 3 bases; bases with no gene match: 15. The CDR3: CASSFNLPRTGNDEQYF. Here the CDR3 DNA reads TGTGCCAGCAGCTTTAATCTCCCGAGGACAGGGAACGACGAGCAGTACTTC.

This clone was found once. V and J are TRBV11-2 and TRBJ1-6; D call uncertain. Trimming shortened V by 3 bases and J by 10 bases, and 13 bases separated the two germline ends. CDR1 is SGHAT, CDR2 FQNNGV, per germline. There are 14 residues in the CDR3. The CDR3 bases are TGTGCCAGCAGCTTGGAACGGGAATGGTCACCCCTCCACTTT. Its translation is CASSLEREWSPLHF. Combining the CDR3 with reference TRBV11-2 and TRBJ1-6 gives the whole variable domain EAGVAQSPRYKIIEKRQSVAFWCNPISGHATLYWYQQILGQGPKLLIQFQNNGVVDDSQLPKDRFSAERLKGVDSTLKIQPAKLEDSAVYLCASSLEREWSPLHFGNGTRLTVT.

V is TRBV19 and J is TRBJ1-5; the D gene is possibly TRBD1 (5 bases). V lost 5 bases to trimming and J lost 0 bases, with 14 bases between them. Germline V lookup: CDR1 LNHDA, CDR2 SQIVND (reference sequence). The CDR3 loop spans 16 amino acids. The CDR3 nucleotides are TGTGCCAGTAGTGGGGGGGGACTTTATAGCAATCAGCCCCAGCATTTT. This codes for CASSGGGLYSNQPQHF. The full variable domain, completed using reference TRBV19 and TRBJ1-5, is DGGITQSPKYLFRKEGQNVTLSCEQNLNHDAMYWYRQDPGQGLRLIYYSQIVNDFQKGDIAEGYSVSREKKESFPLTVTSAQKNPTAFYLCASSGGGLYSNQPQHFGDGTRLSIL.

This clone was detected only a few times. The CDR3 loop reads CASSSTGYYEQYF. Here the CDR3 DNA reads TGTGCCAGCTCATCGACAGGATACTACGAGCAGTACTTC. V gene TRBV18 combines with J gene TRBJ2-7; D may be TRBD1 (6 bases). In germline, CDR1 is KGHSH, CDR2 LQKENI. This CDR3 spans 13 amino acids. V was trimmed by 5 bases and J by 3 bases, leaving 11 bases between them.

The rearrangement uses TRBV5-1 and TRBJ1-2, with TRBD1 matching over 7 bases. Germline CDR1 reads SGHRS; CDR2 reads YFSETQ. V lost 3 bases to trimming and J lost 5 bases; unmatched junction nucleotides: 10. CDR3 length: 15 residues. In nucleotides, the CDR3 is TGCGCCAGCAGCTCGCGACAGGGCGCCATATATGGCTACACCTTC. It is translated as CASSSRQGAIYGYTF.

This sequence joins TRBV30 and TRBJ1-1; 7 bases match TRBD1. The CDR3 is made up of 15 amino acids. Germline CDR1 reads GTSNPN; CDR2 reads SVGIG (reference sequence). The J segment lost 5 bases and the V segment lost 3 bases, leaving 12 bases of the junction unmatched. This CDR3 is CAWSVVRAGGTEAFF. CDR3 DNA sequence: TGTGCCTGGAGCGTCGTCCGGGCAGGGGGGACTGAAGCTTTCTTT. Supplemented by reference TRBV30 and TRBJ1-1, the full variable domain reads SQTIHQWPATLVQPVGSPLSLECTVEGTSNPNLYWYRQAAGRGLQLLFYSVGIGQISSEVPQNLSASRPQDRQFILSSKKLLLSDSGFYLCAWSVVRAGGTEAFFGQGTRLTVV.

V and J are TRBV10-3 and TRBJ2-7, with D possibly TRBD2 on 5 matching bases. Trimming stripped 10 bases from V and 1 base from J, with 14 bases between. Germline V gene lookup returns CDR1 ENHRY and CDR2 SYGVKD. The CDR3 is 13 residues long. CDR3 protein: CATRGAVSYEQYF. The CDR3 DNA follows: TGTGCCACGAGAGGAGCGGTTTCCTACGAGCAGTACTTC.

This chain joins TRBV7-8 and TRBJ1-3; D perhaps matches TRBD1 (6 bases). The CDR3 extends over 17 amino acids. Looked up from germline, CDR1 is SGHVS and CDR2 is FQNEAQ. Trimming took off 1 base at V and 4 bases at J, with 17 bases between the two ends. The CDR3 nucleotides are TGTGCCAGCAGCTTAGTCGGGATCCAGGGGCGAGGAAACACCATATATTTT. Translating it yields CASSLVGIQGRGNTIYF. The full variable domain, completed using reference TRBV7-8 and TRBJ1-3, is GAGVSQSPRYKVAKRGQDVALRCDPISGHVSLFWYQQALGQGPEFLTYFQNEAQLDKSGLPSDRFFAERPEGSVSTLKIQRTQQEDSAVYLCASSLVGIQGRGNTIYFGEGSWLTVV.

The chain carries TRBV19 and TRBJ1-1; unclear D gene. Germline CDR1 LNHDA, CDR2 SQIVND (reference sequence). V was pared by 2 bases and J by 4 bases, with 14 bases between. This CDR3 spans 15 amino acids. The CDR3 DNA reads TGTGCCAGTAGTATAAACCCTCGAGTAGCCACTGAAGCTTTCTTT. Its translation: CASSINPRVATEAFF.

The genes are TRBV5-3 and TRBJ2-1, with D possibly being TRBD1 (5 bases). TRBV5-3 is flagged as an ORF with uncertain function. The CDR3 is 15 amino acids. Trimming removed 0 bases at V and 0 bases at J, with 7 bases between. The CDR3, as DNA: TGTGCCAGAAGCTTGGGACAGAGCTCCTACAATGAGCAGTTCTTC. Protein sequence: CARSLGQSSYNEQFF.